The TCR beta chain under discussion was sequenced for a study of graft-versus-host responses after intestinal transplantation. In the study overall: Transplants given to recipients were multivisceral, liver-intestinal, or isolated intestinal. Findings of the study overall: The recipient marrow held GvH clones, and some of them showed up first in ileum or blood.

The CDR3 runs 15 residues. CDR1 is SGHAT, CDR2 FQDESV, per germline (reference sequence). V lost 6 bases to trimming and J lost 2 bases; unmatched junction nucleotides: 9. As regards this clone: The antigen is unknown.

Data came from immunoSEQ multiplex PCR; TCRdb stores just in-frame clones and leaves some out. Here the sample spans around 97,000 clones, about nine tenths being singletons. The V gene is TRBV11-1, the J gene TRBJ2-5; 7 bases fit TRBD1. The specimen was unstimulated CD4+ T cells sorted from spleen or lymph node cells, collected before transplant. This TCR was sampled from a human donor who was the organ donor for an intestinal transplant. This CDR3 is CASRHYDRVQETQYF. CDR3 DNA sequence: TGTGCCAGCAGACACTATGACAGGGTACAAGAGACCCAGTACTTC.